This T cell receptor beta chain is from a study of identical twins. TCRdb re-derived calls from the 5' RACE reads in MiXCR, one entry per CDR3 protein. The table shows about 530,000 distinct CDR3 sequences, with roughly 15% occurring only once. V was clipped by 4 bases and J by 2 bases; unmatched bases: 12. The germline V gene has CDR1 MGHRA and CDR2 YSYEKL. This CDR3 region has 17 residues. These data also formed part of another study, on yellow fever vaccine responses in identical twins.

Specimen: CD4+ T cells sorted from blood. This TCR came from a woman aged 18-29 years in good health. The V call is TRBV4-1, the J call TRBJ2-5; 8 nucleotides match TRBD2. The CDR3 region has the DNA TGCGCCAGCAGCCTAAGCCCGGTGGCTAGCGGGCAAGAGACCCAGTACTTC. This sequence encodes CASSLSPVASGQETQYF.